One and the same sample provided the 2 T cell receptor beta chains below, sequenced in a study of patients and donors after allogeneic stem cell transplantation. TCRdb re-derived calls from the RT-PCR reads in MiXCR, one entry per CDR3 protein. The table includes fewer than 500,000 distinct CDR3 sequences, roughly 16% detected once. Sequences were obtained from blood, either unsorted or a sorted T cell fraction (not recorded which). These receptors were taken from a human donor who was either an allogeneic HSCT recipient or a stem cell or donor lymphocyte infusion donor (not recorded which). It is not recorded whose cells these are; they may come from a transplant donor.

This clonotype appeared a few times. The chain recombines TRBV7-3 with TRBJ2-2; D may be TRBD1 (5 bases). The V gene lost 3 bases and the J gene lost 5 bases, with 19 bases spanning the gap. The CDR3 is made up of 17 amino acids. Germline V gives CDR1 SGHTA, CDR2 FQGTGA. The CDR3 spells CASSFLPSTAKTGELFF. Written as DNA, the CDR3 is TGTGCCAGCAGCTTCCTTCCCTCGACAGCAAAGACCGGGGAGCTGTTTTTT.

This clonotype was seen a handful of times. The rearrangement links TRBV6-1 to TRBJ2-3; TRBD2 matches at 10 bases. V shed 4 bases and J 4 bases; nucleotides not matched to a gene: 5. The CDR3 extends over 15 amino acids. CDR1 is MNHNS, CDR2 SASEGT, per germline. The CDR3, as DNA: TGTGCCAGCAGTGTAAGCGGGAGGGTGCCAGATACGCAGTATTTT. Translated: CASSVSGRVPDTQYF.